The present entry profiles one TCR beta chain with its context. The sample comes from a study of cytomegalovirus exposure and HLA in healthy donors. Primers: 60 Vbeta forward and 13 Jbeta reverse. Some clones are missing from TCRdb's copy, which holds only in-frame ones; the method was immunoSEQ multiplex PCR. The sample yields 160,000 or so clones, roughly 84% seen once. The V and J ends lost 3 bases and 5 bases, in that order; junction bases with no gene match: 3. The CDR3 covers 14 residues. Germline CDR1 and CDR2: KGHSH and LQKENI. This TCR was recovered from a man aged 25 to 45 in good health and CMV-seronegative. Sequenced input: PBMCs. The chain uses TRBV18 and TRBJ1-1; TRBD1 matches 10 bases. In DNA form, the CDR3 reads TGTGCCAGCTCACCGGGGACAGGGGATACTGAAGCTTTCTTT. This sequence encodes CASSPGTGDTEAFF.